Sequencing of this TCR beta chain was carried out in a study of shared clonotypes between healthy human individuals. Whole-study findings and limits: A reduction in generation probabilities was seen for non-shared clonotypes relative to those shared by all four donors. Genetic and exposure-history diversity was limited by the few donors.

This clone was picked up one time. Its specificity is not known. Trimming took 5 bases from V and 4 from J, leaving 17 bases between them. Germline values: CDR1 SGHTA, CDR2 FQGTGA. The length of the CDR3 is 15 residues. Naive CD8 cells comprised CD45RO-negative, CCR7-positively selected cells, excluding terminally differentiated effector memory CD45RA+ cells. All donors were Caucasian adults living in Nashville, Tennessee. Assay execution proceeded at the deep level. Assay: immunoSEQ multiplex PCR; the TCRdb copy retains only in-frame clones and omits some. In the table there are just over 2,000,000 clones, approximately 95% of which are singletons.

This clonotype originated in a man between 18 and 29 years old in good health. Sequencing used naive CD8+ T cells sorted from blood. The rearrangement uses TRBV7-3 and TRBJ2-5; no definite D call. CDR3 sequence (DNA): TGTGCCAGCAGCAAATCCGGGCCTCCTGGAGAGACCCAGTACTTC. It yields the protein CASSKSGPPGETQYF.